This TCR beta chain stems from a study of blood T cell repertoires in COVID-19 (TCRdb year 2020). Concerning the study at large: Samples covering the acute and convalescent phases of COVID-19 were provided by collaborators in the United States, Italy and Spain. The dataset comprised deeply sampled blood TCRbeta repertoires from subjects exposed to, actively infected with, or recovered from COVID-19. The sample metadata nearly always contained a de-identified subject ID, COVID-19 status, age in years and sex. The material from the prospective study consisted of cDNA or gDNA derived from T cells, B-cell-depleted T cells, or PBMCs. The repertoires were made available in a free public database intended to serve as a resource for research on the immune response to SARS-CoV-2. The samples were drawn from two sources: the first 160 participants of the ongoing ImmuneRACE study, and fewer than 1,500 subjects contributed by 6 global collaborators. HLA class I and class II types, where available, came from metadata supplied by the sample provider rather than from assay-based typing.

For this clone: The antigen it binds to is not known. It has no much larger one-base neighbor in the sample; base qualities were not kept.

The immunoSEQ Assay, a bias-controlled multiplex PCR, was used to amplify TCRbeta CDR3 regions from genomic DNA. The paper's data handling went like this. The number of nucleated cells in each sample was estimated by amplification of reference gene primers within the assay. To quantify the absolute abundance of each unique TCRbeta CDR3 rearrangement, sequence reads were collapsed and filtered. Productive Simpson clonality was computed per sample as the square root of Simpson's diversity index over productive rearrangements. TCRdb carries this immuneACCESS record with in-frame sequences only. Its versions omit some clonotypes, under half of them owing to an unresolved V gene in the studies checked, with the rest unexplained. V and J calls and clone size are given by that table; D and trimming were obtained from the DNA. In all, the sample holds 50,000 to 80,000 clones, and around 90% of those were seen once. The biggest ten clones account for 9.1% of the sample.

V and J are truncated by 4 bases and 3 bases respectively, leaving an intervening sequence of 10 bases. CDR1 and CDR2, looked up from the germline V gene, are SGHRS and YFSETQ. The CDR3 sequence holds 13 residues, the cysteine and phenylalanine included. Of the read, only the CDR3 DNA is kept; its 39 bases are in frame from base 1. Each collaborating institution followed its own protocols to collect whole blood in K2EDTA tubes. For TCRbeta analysis, collaborator samples were shipped as frozen whole blood, as isolated PBMCs, or as DNA extracted from either sample type. Findings and caveats that apply to the study as a whole: The quantity of clinical and demographic metadata differed by source and by participant and was supplied without curation.

Sequencing was performed on peripheral blood. This TCR derives from an elderly woman with active COVID-19. The sequence joins TRBV5-1 to TRBJ1-1, and the D gene may be TRBD1, 5 bases matching. The DNA sequence is as follows: TGCGCCAGCAGCCTAGACAGTCACACTGAAGCTTTCTTT. This codes for CASSLDSHTEAFF.